Shown below are 9 T cell receptor beta chains from a single sample sequenced in a study of blood T cells in healthy people across ages (dated by TCRdb to the mid-2010s). The receptor library was made with 5' RACE. The sample was run on an Illumina HiSeq 2500. A second 7 to 11 cycle PCR used a sample-barcoded 5' primer and a J-beta primer mix. The raw public reads went through TCRdb reprocessing: fastp at Q25, MiXCR clone calling, in-frame beta chains kept. Each entry is one CDR3 protein sequence, shown with its most common DNA and genes. The sample includes about 1.4 million distinct CDR3 sequences, with roughly 59% observed a single time. The ten largest clonotypes hold more than 6% of the sample. Sequencing was done on a sample of blood. All receptors come from a man in his late teens or twenties in good health.

The J gene is TRBJ2-1, the V gene TRBV5-1; TRBD1 aligns across 8 bases. V gave up 2 bases and J gave up 4 bases; unmatched junction bases: 8. Germline CDR1 is SGHRS and CDR2 is YFSETQ. The CDR3 runs to 16 residues. Here the CDR3 reads CASSLGTGAKYNEQFF. The CDR3 nucleotides read TGCGCCAGCAGCTTAGGGACAGGAGCCAAATACAATGAGCAGTTCTTC.

The V and J genes are TRBV15 and TRBJ2-7; D is undetermined. The germline V gene has CDR1 LNHNV and CDR2 YYDKDF (reference sequence). The CDR3 extends over 13 amino acids. V gave up 1 base and J gave up 6 bases, with 10 bases separating them. Written as DNA, the CDR3 is TGTGCCACCAGCAGAGTTGGCACTTCCGAGCAGTACTTC. Its protein product is CATSRVGTSEQYF.

This clonotype was detected only once. The rearrangement links TRBV20-1 to TRBJ2-2; perhaps TRBD2 as D (6 bases). Per the germline V gene, CDR1 is DFQATT and CDR2 is SNEGSKA (reference sequence). The CDR3 runs to 15 residues. Trimming removed 5 bases at V and 1 base at J, with 14 bases between. This CDR3 is CSAPYGTGNTGELFF. DNA of the CDR3: TGCAGTGCTCCTTATGGGACTGGGAACACCGGGGAGCTGTTTTTT.

On this clonotype itself: At one of its ends the junction is not consistent with the germline gene, which may arise from a read error. The chain is built from TRBV9 and TRBJ2-5; 12 nucleotides agree with TRBD2. This CDR3 region has 16 residues. Germline CDR1 SGDLS, CDR2 YYNGEE. The CDR3 bases are TGTGCCAGCGGCGTACTAGCGGGGGGCCAGGGAGAGACCCAGTACTTC. Amino acid sequence: CASGVLAGGQGETQYF.

The chain couples TRBV20-1 to TRBJ2-3, with 9 bases lining up with TRBD2. The V gene end was trimmed by 4 bases and the J gene end by 5 bases; junction bases not matched to a gene: 10. CDR3 length equals 15 residues. CDR1 is DFQATT and CDR2 is SNEGSKA in the germline V gene (reference sequence). The CDR3 DNA follows: TGCAGTGCTACACTAGCGGGCCGGACGGGAGATACGCAGTATTTT. Translating it yields CSATLAGRTGDTQYF.

This rearrangement joins TRBV7-8 to TRBJ2-5; D is undetermined. Trimming cost V 11 bases and J 4 bases, with 11 bases left between them. The CDR3 is 11 residues long. Germline values: CDR1 SGHVS, CDR2 FQNEAQ. The CDR3 reads CAAKVVETQYF. Here the CDR3 DNA reads TGTGCCGCAAAGGTGGTAGAGACCCAGTACTTC.

The chain combines TRBV12-3 or TRBV12-4 with TRBJ2-3; 8 nucleotides match TRBD2. This CDR3 spans 20 amino acids. V dropped 5 bases and J dropped 3; count of bases not matched to a gene: 22. The CDR3 nucleotides are TGTGCCAGCAGTCCCCCTTGGACGGGAGGGCCGGATGTAGGGACAGATACGCAGTATTTT. This codes for CASSPPWTGGPDVGTDTQYF.

CDR3: CASSVLPGQLSGAFF. The DNA for the CDR3 is TGTGCCAGCAGTGTACTCCCGGGACAGCTCAGTGGGGCTTTCTTT. The chain is built from TRBV27 and TRBJ1-1; 7 nucleotides agree with TRBD1. Unmatched junction bases numbered 17, after V lost 5 bases and J lost 11 bases. This CDR3 has 15 amino acids. Germline CDR1 is MNHEY and CDR2 is SMNVEV (reference sequence).

The V and J genes are TRBV13 and TRBJ1-2, with D uncertain. Trimming left V 5 bases short and J 3 bases short, with 7 bases between. CDR1 and CDR2 (germline): PRHDT, FYEKMQ (reference sequence). This CDR3 contains 12 residues. The CDR3 sequence: CASSPADYGYTF. CDR3 nucleotide sequence: TGTGCCAGCAGCCCAGCTGACTATGGCTACACCTTC.